This T cell receptor (beta chain) was recorded in a study of blood T cell repertoires in COVID-19. Trimming removed 3 bases from V and 7 bases from J; junction bases left unmatched: 0. From germline, CDR1 is SGHTS and CDR2 YDEGEE. The CDR3 loop spans 12 amino acids. Clones were read by immunoSEQ multiplex PCR, and TCRdb kept only the in-frame ones, dropping some. The sample has over 250,000 clones, over 75% seen once; the top ten hold approximately 2.3%. The rearrangement links TRBV5-8 to TRBJ2-2, with 7 bases identical to TRBD1. What was sequenced was peripheral blood. This TCR was recovered from a woman in her fifties or sixties with acute or convalescent COVID-19. The CDR3: CASSYRGGELFF. In DNA, the CDR3 is TGTGCCAGCAGCTACAGGGGCGGGGAGCTGTTTTTT.